A single TCR beta chain is shown here with its context. This entry comes from a study of blood T cell repertoires in COVID-19. This CDR3 has 15 amino acids. Trimming removed 5 bases from V and 7 bases from J; junction bases left unmatched: 5. Germline CDR1 reads LNHDA; CDR2 reads SQIVND (reference sequence). As handled by the study authors: Estimation of nucleated cell counts relied on the amplification of reference gene primers. Here immunoSEQ multiplex PCR was the method, and the copy in TCRdb shows in-frame clones only, minus some. V, J and clone size are taken as reported in that table, and D and trimming were inferred from the DNA itself. The sample holds 150,000 to 200,000 clones; 85% are singletons and the top ten take under 4%.

Sequencing input: peripheral blood. This clonotype originated in a human donor with acute or convalescent COVID-19. The donor label of this sample is uncertain. The J gene is TRBJ2-1, the V gene TRBV19; 13 bases align to TRBD2. This chain's CDR3 is CASSSTSGGANEQFF. The DNA of the CDR3 is TGTGCCAGTAGTTCTACTAGCGGGGGGGCAAATGAGCAGTTCTTC.